This T cell receptor (beta chain) was sequenced in a study of post-analysis software for immune sequencing data. Whole-study results and caveats: Compared with controls, patients had more of about 5 TRBV segments, including TRBV5-6, TRBV5-1 and TRBV20-1. The study found significantly lower normalized Chao1 diversity in multiple sclerosis patients than in controls.

Only a few counts were recorded for this clonotype. Its antigen remains unidentified. Prepared TCR beta cDNA libraries contained unique molecular identifiers. Out of about 1 to 11 million T cells, about 500,000 cDNA molecules were generated. TCRdb used MiXCR to reprocess the PCR reads, holding one entry per CDR3 protein. The table lists 350,000 to 450,000 distinct CDR3 sequences, approximately 39% of them singletons. The CDR3 is made up of 14 amino acids. With 7 bases clipped from V and 0 bases from J, the junction kept 5 bases outside the gene matches. Germline V gene lookup returns CDR1 DFQATT and CDR2 SNEGSKA (reference sequence).

The receptor comes from a girl aged 2 to 9 with multiple sclerosis. V is TRBV20-1 and J is TRBJ2-4, with 8 nucleotides matching TRBD1. Sequences were obtained from blood. As DNA, the CDR3 is TGCAGTGTCCCGGGACAGGTAGCCAAAAACATTCAGTACTTC. As protein: CSVPGQVAKNIQYF.